This entry lists 10 T cell receptor beta chains sequenced from one sample in a study of shared clonotypes between healthy human individuals (dated by TCRdb to the early 2020s). Library creation used the immunoSEQ multiplex PCR assay. The table was pulled from immuneACCESS by TCRdb, which kept in-frame rearrangements only. Such tables lose some clones; where checked, under half of the loss comes from unresolved V genes, and the rest has no known cause. Present in this sample are over a million clones, 95% to 97% of which were seen just once. The top ten constitute about 1.2% of the sample. The specimen was naive CD4+ T cells sorted from blood. Interpreted using the paper, the cell subset or site label stands for: CD45RA+ positively selected. These receptors all come from a man younger than 45 in good health.

This CDR3 reads CASSPRRLYNEQFF. CDR3 in DNA: TGTGCCAGCAGTCCACGGCGCCTCTACAATGAGCAGTTCTTC. The V call is TRBV28, the J call TRBJ2-1; D uncertain. CDR1 MDHEN and CDR2 SYDVKM come from the germline V gene. Trimming left V 5 bases short and J 3 bases short, with 11 bases between. CDR3 length equals 14 residues.

This chain links TRBV7-8 with TRBJ2-1; 7 bases map to TRBD2. This CDR3 spans 15 amino acids. V shed 6 bases and J 3 bases; nucleotides not matched to a gene: 8. Germline CDR1 reads SGHVS; CDR2 reads FQNEAQ. Here the CDR3 reads CASRERDSIYNEQFF. The CDR3 DNA sequence: TGTGCCAGCAGGGAGCGGGATAGCATCTACAATGAGCAGTTCTTC.

This sequence joins TRBV6-5 and TRBJ1-2; D not resolved. The CDR3 covers 11 residues. From germline, CDR1 is MNHEY and CDR2 SVGAGI. Trimming stripped 4 bases from V and 6 bases from J, with 6 bases between. This CDR3 reads CASSSQNGYTF. The CDR3 nucleotides are TGTGCCAGCAGTTCACAGAATGGCTACACCTTC.

This sequence joins TRBV10-3 and TRBJ2-6; a weak D match, TRBD1 (6 bases). V was trimmed by 3 bases and J by 1 base, leaving 16 bases between them. The CDR3 has 18 amino acids. Germline loops: CDR1 ENHRY, CDR2 SYGVKD. As DNA, the CDR3 is TGTGCCATCAGTGACTTATTCAGGGGCCTTTCTGGGGCCAACGTCCTGACTTTC. Translated, it gives CAISDLFRGLSGANVLTF.

This chain joins TRBV19 and TRBJ2-1; either TRBD1 or TRBD2 may supply D (5 bases each). CDR3 length: 17 residues. V lost 4 bases and J 5 bases, leaving 21 bases between the germline ends. Germline loops: CDR1 LNHDA, CDR2 SQIVND (reference sequence). CDR3 bases: TGTGCCAGTAGTACTCTGGGTGGGGCCGGGATTAACAATGAGCAGTTCTTC. Amino acid sequence: CASSTLGGAGINNEQFF. Filled out from reference TRBV19 and TRBJ2-1, the complete variable domain reads DGGITQSPKYLFRKEGQNVTLSCEQNLNHDAMYWYRQDPGQGLRLIYYSQIVNDFQKGDIAEGYSVSREKKESFPLTVTSAQKNPTAFYLCASSTLGGAGINNEQFFGPGTRLTVL.

V and J are TRBV28 and TRBJ2-5; 7 nucleotides agree with TRBD1. This CDR3 contains 14 residues. The germline V gene has CDR1 MDHEN and CDR2 SYDVKM. With 6 bases clipped from V and 1 base from J, the junction kept 5 bases outside the gene matches. CDR3 bases: TGTGCCAGCAGCCCCGGGACAGTCCAAGAGACCCAGTACTTC. It translates to CASSPGTVQETQYF.

The rearrangement joins TRBV5-6 to TRBJ2-2; either TRBD1 or TRBD2 may fit D (5 bases each). The V end lost 4 bases, the J end lost 3 bases, and 13 bases lay between the germline ends. Germline assignment: CDR1 SGHDT and CDR2 YYEEEE. The CDR3 is 15 amino acids. This CDR3 reads CASSGPGRDTGELFF. In DNA, the CDR3 is TGTGCCAGCAGCGGTCCGGGACGGGACACCGGGGAGCTGTTTTTT. The whole variable domain, filled in from reference TRBV5-6 and TRBJ2-2, reads DAGVTQSPTHLIKTRGQQVTLRCSPKSGHDTVSWYQQALGQGPQFIFQYYEEEERQRGNFPDRFSGHQFPNYSSELNVNALLLGDSALYLCASSGPGRDTGELFFGEGSRLTVL.

The gene calls are TRBV5-1 and TRBJ1-1; the D gene is possibly TRBD1 (5 bases). V gave up 3 bases and J gave up 1 base, with 10 bases separating them. Germline values: CDR1 SGHRS, CDR2 YFSETQ. This CDR3 comprises 14 residues. The CDR3 loop reads CASSSTGGNTEAFF. CDR3 DNA: TGCGCCAGCAGCTCCACCGGGGGGAACACTGAAGCTTTCTTT.

The CDR3 DNA is TGCGCCAGCAGACCCGAGGCCGGGGGCGAAACCTACGAGCAGTACTTC. Translated, it gives CASRPEAGGETYEQYF. J is TRBJ2-7 and V is TRBV4-3, with D possibly being TRBD1 or TRBD2 (6 bases each). Germline lookup yields CDR1 LGHNA and CDR2 YSLEER. The CDR3 runs 16 residues. V was pared by 6 bases and J by 2 bases, with 20 bases between.

The chain uses TRBV30 and TRBJ1-1; D possibly corresponds to TRBD1 (6 bases). The germline gives CDR1 GTSNPN, CDR2 SVGIG (reference sequence). Trimming cost V 0 bases and J 4 bases, with 12 bases left between them. The CDR3 runs 14 residues. This CDR3 is CAWSVGGVGTEAFF. CDR3 nucleotide sequence: TGTGCCTGGAGTGTAGGGGGGGTGGGCACTGAAGCTTTCTTT. The variable domain in full, with the rest retrieved from reference TRBV30 and TRBJ1-1, is SQTIHQWPATLVQPVGSPLSLECTVEGTSNPNLYWYRQAAGRGLQLLFYSVGIGQISSEVPQNLSASRPQDRQFILSSKKLLLSDSGFYLCAWSVGGVGTEAFFGQGTRLTVV.